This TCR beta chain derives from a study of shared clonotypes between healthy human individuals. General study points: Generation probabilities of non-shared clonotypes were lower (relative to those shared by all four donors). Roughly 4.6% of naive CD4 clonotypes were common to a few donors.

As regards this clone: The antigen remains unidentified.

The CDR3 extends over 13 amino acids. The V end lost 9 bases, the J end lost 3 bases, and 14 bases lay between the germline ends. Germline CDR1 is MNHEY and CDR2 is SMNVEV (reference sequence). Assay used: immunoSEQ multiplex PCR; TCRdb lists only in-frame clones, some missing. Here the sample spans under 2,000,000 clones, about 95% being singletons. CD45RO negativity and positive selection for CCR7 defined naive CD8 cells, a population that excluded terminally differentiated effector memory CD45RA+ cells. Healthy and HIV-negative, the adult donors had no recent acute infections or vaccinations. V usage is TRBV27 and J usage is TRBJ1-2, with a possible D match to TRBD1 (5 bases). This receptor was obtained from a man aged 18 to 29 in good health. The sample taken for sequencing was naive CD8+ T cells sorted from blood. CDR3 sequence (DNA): TGTGCCAGTATGGGGGGAGGGGACTATGGCTACACCTTC. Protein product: CASMGGGDYGYTF.